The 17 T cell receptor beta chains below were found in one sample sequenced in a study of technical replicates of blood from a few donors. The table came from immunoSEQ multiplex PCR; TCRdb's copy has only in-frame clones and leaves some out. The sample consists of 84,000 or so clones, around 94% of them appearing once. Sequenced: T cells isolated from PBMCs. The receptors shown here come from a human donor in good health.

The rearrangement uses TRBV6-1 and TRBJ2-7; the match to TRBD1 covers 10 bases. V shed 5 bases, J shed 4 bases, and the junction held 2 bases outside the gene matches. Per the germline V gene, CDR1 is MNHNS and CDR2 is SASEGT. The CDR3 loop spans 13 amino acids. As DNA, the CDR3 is TGTGCCAGCAGTTTGGGACAGGGGTACGAGCAGTACTTC. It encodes CASSLGQGYEQYF.

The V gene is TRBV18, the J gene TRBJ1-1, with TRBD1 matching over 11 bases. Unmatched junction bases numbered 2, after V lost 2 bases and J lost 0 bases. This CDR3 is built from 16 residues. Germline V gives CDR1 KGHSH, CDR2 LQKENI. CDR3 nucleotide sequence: TGTGCCAGCTCACCAGGGGACAGGGGGATGAACACTGAAGCTTTCTTT. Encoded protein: CASSPGDRGMNTEAFF.

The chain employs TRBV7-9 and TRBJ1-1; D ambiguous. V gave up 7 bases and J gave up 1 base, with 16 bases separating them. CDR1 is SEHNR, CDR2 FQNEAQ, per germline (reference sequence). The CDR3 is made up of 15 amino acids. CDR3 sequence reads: CASTVNGGPNTEAFF. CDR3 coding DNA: TGTGCCAGCACGGTAAACGGAGGCCCGAACACTGAAGCTTTCTTT.

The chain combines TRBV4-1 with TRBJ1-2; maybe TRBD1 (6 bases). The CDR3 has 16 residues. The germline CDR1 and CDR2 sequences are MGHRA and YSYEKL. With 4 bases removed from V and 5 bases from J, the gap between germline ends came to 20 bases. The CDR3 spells CASSPSGGGAGYGYTF. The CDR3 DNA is TGCGCCAGCAGCCCCTCAGGAGGGGGGGCAGGTTATGGCTACACCTTC.

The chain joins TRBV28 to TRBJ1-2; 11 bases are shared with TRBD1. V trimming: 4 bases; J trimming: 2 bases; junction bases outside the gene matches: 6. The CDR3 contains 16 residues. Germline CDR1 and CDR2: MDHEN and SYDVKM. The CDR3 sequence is CASSSGQGEGNYGYTF. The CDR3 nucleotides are TGTGCCAGCAGTTCGGGACAGGGGGAAGGGAACTATGGCTACACCTTC.

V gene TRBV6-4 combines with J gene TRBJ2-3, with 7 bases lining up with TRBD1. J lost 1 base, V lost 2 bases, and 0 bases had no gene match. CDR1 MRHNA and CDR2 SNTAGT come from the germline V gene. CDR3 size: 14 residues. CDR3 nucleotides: TGTGCCAGCAGTGACCAGGGGGGCACAGATACGCAGTATTTT. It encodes CASSDQGGTDTQYF.

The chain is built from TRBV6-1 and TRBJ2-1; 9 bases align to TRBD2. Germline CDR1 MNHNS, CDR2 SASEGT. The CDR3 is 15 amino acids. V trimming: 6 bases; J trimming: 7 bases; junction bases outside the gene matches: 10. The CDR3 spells CASRGREGRGNEQFF. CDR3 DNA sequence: TGTGCCAGCAGAGGGCGGGAGGGCCGGGGAAATGAGCAGTTCTTC.

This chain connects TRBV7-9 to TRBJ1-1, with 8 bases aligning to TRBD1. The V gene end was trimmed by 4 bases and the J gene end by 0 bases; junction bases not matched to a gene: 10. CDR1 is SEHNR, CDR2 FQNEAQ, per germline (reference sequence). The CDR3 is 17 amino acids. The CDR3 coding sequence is TGTGCCAGCAGCTCCGGACAGGGATTCGGTGTGAACACTGAAGCTTTCTTT. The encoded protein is CASSSGQGFGVNTEAFF. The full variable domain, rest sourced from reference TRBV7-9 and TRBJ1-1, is DTGVSQNPRHKITKRGQNVTFRCDPISEHNRLYWYRQTLGQGPEFLTYFQNEAQLEKSRLLSDRFSAERPKGSFSTLEIQRTEQGDSAMYLCASSSGQGFGVNTEAFFGQGTRLTVV.

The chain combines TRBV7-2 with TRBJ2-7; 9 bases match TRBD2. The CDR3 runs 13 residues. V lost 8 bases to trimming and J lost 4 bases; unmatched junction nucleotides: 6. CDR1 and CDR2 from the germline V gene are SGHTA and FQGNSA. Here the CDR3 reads CASESGGPYEQYF. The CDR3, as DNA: TGTGCCAGCGAAAGCGGGGGGCCATACGAGCAGTACTTC.

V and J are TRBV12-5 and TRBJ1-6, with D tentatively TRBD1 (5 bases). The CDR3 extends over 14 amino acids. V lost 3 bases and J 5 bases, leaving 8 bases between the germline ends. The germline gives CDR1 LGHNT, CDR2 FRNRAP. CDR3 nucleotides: TGTGCTAGTGGTTTTGGAGGGGATAATTCACCCCTCCACTTT. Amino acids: CASGFGGDNSPLHF.

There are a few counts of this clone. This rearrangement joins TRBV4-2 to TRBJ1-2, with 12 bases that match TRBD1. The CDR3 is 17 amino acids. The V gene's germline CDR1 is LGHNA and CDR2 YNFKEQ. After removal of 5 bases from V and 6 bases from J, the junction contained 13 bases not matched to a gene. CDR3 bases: TGTGCCAGCAGCTCTTACGGGACAGGGGGCGGCGCGAATGGCTACACCTTC. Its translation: CASSSYGTGGGANGYTF.

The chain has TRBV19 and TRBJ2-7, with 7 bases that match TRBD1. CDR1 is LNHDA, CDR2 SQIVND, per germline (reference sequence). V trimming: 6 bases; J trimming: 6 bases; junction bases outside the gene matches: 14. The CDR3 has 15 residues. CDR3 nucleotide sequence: TGTGCCAGTAGCCACGATGGACAGGCAGGAGGCGAGCAGTACTTC. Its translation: CASSHDGQAGGEQYF.

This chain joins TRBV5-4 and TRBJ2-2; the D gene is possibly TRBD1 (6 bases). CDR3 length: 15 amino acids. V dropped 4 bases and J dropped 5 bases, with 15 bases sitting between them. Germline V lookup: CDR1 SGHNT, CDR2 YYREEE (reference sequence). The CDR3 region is CASSEYRVGTGELFF. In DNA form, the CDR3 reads TGTGCCAGCAGCGAATACAGGGTAGGAACCGGGGAGCTGTTTTTT.

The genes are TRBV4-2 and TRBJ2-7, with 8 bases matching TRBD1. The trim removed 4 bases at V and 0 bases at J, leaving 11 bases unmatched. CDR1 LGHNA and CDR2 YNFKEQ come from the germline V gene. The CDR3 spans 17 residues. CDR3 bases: TGTGCCAGCAGCCCCCCCCCGGGACAGGCCGACTCCTACGAGCAGTACTTC. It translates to CASSPPPGQADSYEQYF.

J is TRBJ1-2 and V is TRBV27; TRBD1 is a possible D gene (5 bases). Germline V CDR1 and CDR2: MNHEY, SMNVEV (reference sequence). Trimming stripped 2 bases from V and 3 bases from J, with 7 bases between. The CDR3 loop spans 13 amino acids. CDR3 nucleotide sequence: TGTGCCAGCAGTTTAGGGGCAGACTATGGCTACACCTTC. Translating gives CASSLGADYGYTF.

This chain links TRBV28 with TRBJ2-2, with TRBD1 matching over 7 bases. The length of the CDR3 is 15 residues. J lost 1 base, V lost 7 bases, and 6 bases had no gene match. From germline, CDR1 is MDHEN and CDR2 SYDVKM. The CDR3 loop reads CASNIGQENTGELFF. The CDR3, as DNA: TGTGCCAGCAATATTGGACAGGAGAACACCGGGGAGCTGTTTTTT.

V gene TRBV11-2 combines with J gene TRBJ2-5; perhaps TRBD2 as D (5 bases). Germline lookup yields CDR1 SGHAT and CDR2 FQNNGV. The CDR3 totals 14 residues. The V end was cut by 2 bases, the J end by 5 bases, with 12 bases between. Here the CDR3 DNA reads TGTGCCAGCAGCTTATTTGACGGCGGGGAGACCCAGTACTTC. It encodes CASSLFDGGETQYF.